This TCR beta chain was documented in a study of CDR3 diversity in severe acne. This clonotype was seen a handful of times. Via MiXCR, TCRdb re-called the PCR reads, giving one row per CDR3 protein. Of about 84,000 distinct CDR3 sequences in the sample, around 50% were seen once. Per the germline V gene, CDR1 is SGHTA and CDR2 is FQGNSA. V shed 5 bases and J shed 4 bases, with 20 bases lying between them. The CDR3 totals 16 residues. Input material: blood. The TCR originated in a male donor in good health, without acne. The chain employs TRBV7-2 and TRBJ1-2; TRBD1 might be the D (6 bases). The CDR3 DNA reads as TGTGCCAGCAGCCAAGTCGTGGGGGGCGCGGGCTATGGCTACACCTTC. Its translation is CASSQVVGGAGYGYTF.